This T cell receptor (beta chain) was captured in a study of blood T cells in healthy people across ages (dated by TCRdb to between 2014 and 2017). Broadly, across the study: Template switching captured roughly one uniquely barcoded TCR beta cDNA molecule per two T cells in model experiments. The study measured age-related changes in TCR beta repertoire diversity using deep sequencing normalized with unique cDNA molecular identifiers. The donors were divided into four age groups: young (average approximately 17 years), middle-aged (roughly 40), aged (around 67) and long-lived (about 80). To avoid experimental bias, donors of different ages were randomly spread across the sequencing lanes. Two additional independent replicas of 1 million unique cDNA reads from the same blood draw were analyzed for two donors (one aged 18 to 30 and one aged 80 or older).

Library preparation employed 5' RACE. The sample was run on an Illumina HiSeq 2500. The second PCR ran for roughly 7 to 12 cycles and used a J-beta primer mix along with a sample-barcoded 5' primer. A template-switch 5' adaptor carrying 12 random nucleotides introduced a unique molecular identifier onto each TCR beta cDNA molecule. At least 3 million CDR3-containing paired-end reads were obtained from each sample. First-strand cDNA was synthesized from all RNA with the Mint cDNA synthesis kit, primed by a TRBC-specific oligonucleotide. All cDNA was treated with uracil-DNA glycosylase and then went through a first 18-cycle PCR with the universal primers M1SS and BC2_uni_R. The authors' pipeline ran thus. For normalization, 1 million high-quality reads were randomly selected from each sample, with every read carrying a distinct molecular identifier. Reads with shared molecular identifiers were discarded instead of being binned into consensus sequences. MiTCR, with a Q25 quality threshold and the strictest error-elimination algorithm, was used for CDR3 identification, clonotype clustering and error correction. A nonparametric unseen species model with Euler transformation was used to estimate lower-bound total TCR beta diversity. TCRdb's own reprocessing of the public reads used fastp at Q25 and MiXCR and kept productive beta chains. Duplicate CDR3 protein sequences are folded into a single record with the most common DNA and genes. These V and J calls rely on TCRdb rather than the paper's analysis. Within this sample are hundreds of thousands of distinct CDR3 sequences, with just over 55% of them counted one time only. The top ten clonotypes cover around 24% of the sample.

Notes on this clonotype: Its cognate antigen has yet to be identified. No base quality information exists; no much larger clone differs at one position.

The roughly 37 donors, aged about 6 to 95 years, were systemically healthy Caucasian individuals from Russia. Each donor gave ten milliliters of peripheral blood, collected into EDTA-treated Vacutainer tubes. Ficoll-Paque density-gradient centrifugation was used to isolate PBMCs, with at least 6.5 million per sample. Total RNA was extracted from PBMCs with Trizol reagent, with at least 5.5 micrograms obtained per sample. For every donor, an aliquot of PBMCs went through flow cytometry to measure the percentages of naive CD45RAhigh/CD27high T cells. From its cysteine to its phenylalanine, the CDR3 spans 15 amino acids. Solely the CDR3 DNA is kept, with 45 bases framed from the first base. For this chain, trimming is 5 bases at the V end and 2 bases at the J end, and the number of junction bases without a gene match is 10. Based on the germline V gene (reference sequence), the CDR1 and CDR2 sequences are DFQATT and SNEGSKA.

Results and caveats for the whole study, not just this receptor: Estimates of total diversity from one million sequenced T cells were regarded as lower bounds and underestimates. Because the CMV infection status of the donors was unknown, age-related changes in expanded clonotypes may potentially have been confounded. Because profiling used bulk unsorted PBMCs, naive and antigen-experienced compartments could not be compared conclusively. Observed TCR beta diversity per million T cells fell roughly linearly with age, and a significant reduction was already apparent by age roughly 40. Observed TCR beta diversity correlated strongly with the percentage of naive T cells measured by flow cytometry. Compared with the aged group, the long-lived group had more naive CD4+ T cells, fewer expanded clones and increased TCR diversity, suggesting age selection.

The source is a man in his forties in good health. The chain links TRBV20-1 with TRBJ2-3; the central 7 bases match TRBD1. Material: blood. The CDR3 region reads CSAYNDRDDTDTQYF. The nucleotide sequence reads TGCAGTGCTTACAACGACAGGGACGACACAGATACGCAGTATTTT.